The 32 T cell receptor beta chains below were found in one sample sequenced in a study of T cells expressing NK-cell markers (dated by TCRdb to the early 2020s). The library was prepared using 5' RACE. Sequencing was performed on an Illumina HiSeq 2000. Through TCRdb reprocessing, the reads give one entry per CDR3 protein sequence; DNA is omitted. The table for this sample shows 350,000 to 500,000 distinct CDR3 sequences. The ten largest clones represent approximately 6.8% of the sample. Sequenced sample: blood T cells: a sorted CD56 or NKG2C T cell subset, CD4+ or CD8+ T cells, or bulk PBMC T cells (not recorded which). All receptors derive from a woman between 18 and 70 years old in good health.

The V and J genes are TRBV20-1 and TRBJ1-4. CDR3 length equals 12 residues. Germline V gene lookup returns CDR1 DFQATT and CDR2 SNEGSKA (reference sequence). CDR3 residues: CSASRTGEKLFF.

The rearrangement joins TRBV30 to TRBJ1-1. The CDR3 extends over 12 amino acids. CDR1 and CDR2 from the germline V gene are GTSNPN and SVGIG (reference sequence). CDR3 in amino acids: CAWSVKWGEAFF.

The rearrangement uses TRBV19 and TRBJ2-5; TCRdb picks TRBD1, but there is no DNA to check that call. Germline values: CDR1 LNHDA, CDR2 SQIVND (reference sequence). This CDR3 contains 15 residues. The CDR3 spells CASSIGQGLEETQYF.

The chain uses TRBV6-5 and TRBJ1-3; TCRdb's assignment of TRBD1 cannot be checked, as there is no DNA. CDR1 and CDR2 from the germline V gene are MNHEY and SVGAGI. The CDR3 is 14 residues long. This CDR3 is CASSYGTNGNTIYF.

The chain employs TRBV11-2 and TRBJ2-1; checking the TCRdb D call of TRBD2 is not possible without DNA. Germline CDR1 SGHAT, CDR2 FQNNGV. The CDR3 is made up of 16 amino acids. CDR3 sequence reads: CASSLTAAGGPNEQFF.

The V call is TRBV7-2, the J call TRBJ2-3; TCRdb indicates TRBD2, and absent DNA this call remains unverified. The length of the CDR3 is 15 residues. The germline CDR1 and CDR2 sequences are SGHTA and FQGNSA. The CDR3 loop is CASSSFGRDTDTQYF.

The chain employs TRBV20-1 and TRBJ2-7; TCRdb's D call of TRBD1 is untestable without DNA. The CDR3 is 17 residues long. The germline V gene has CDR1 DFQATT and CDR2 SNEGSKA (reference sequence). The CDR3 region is CSARDVQGARGSYEQYF.

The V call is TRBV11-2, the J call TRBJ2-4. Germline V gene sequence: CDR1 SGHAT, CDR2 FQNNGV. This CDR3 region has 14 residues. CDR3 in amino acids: CASSAHLAKNIQYF.

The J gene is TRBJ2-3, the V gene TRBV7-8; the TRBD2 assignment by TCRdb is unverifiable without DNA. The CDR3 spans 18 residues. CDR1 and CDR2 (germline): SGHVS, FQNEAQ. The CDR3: CASILGGGRFKNTDTQYF.

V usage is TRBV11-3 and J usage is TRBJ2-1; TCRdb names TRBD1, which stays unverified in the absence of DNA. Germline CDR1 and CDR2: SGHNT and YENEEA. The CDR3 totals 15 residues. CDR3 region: CASSLARQGYNEQFF.

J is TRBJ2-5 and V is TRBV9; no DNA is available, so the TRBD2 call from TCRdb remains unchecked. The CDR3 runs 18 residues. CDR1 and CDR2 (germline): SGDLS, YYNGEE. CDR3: CASSVGRQAGVLQETRYF.

This chain's CDR3 is CASSPPVYNEQFF. This chain connects TRBV18 to TRBJ2-1. This CDR3 spans 13 amino acids. Germline V gene data show CDR1 as KGHSH and CDR2 as LQKENI.

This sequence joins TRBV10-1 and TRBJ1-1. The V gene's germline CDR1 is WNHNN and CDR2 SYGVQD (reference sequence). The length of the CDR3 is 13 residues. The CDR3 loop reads CATKDGINTEAFF.

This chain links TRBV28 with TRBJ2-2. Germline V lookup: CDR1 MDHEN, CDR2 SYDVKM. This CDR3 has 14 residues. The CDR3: CASSRIWADGELFF.

The CDR3 protein is CASSFTGTNEQFF. The chain combines TRBV11-2 with TRBJ2-1; TCRdb names TRBD1, which stays unverified in the absence of DNA. Germline-derived CDR1 and CDR2 are SGHAT and FQNNGV. The CDR3 has 13 amino acids.

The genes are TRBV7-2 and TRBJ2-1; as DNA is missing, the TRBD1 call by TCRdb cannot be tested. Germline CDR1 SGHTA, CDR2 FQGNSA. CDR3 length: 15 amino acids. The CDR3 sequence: CASSLGAGENNEQFF.

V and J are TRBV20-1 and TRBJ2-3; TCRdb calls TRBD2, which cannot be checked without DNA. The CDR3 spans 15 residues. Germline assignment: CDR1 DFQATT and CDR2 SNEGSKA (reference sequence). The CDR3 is CSATAEGRSGDTQYF.

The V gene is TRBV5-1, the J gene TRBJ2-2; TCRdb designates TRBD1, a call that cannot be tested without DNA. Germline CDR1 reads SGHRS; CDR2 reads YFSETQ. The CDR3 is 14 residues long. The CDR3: CASSLVGATGELFF.

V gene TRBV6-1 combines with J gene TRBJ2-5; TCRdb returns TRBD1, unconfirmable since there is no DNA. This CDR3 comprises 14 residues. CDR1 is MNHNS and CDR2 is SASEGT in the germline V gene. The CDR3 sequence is CASSPRGDQETQYF.

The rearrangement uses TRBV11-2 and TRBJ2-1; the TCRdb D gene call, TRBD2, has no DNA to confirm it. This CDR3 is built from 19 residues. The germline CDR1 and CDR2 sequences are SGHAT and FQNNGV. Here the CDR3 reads CASSFILAGGPSSYNEQFF.

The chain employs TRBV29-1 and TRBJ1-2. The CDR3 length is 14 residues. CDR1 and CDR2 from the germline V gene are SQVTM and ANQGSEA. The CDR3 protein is CSVEDEGPQLGYTF.

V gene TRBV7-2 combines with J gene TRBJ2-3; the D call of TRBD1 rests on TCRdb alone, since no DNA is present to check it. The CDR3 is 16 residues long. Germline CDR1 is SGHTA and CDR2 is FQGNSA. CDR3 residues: CASSLTGGLPADTQYF.

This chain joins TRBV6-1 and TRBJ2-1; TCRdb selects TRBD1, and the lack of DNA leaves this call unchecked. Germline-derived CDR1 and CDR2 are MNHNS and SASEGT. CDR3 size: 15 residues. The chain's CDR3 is CASSRGQVPYNEQFF.

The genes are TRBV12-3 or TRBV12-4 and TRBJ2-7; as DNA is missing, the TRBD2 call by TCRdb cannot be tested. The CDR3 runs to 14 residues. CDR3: CASNLAGNNYEQYF.

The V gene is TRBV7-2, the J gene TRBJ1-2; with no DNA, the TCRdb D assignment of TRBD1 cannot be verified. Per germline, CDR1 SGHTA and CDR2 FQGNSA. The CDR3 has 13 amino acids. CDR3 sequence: CASSPPGFYGYTF.

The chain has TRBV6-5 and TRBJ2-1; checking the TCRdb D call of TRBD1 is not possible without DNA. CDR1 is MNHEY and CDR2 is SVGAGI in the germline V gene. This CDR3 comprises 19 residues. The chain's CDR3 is CASSYGLGDMIQGISEQFF.

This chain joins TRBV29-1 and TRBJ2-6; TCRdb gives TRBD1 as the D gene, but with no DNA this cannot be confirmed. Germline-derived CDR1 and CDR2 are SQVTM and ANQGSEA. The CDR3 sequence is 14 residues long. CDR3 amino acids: CSVRDGSGANVLTF.

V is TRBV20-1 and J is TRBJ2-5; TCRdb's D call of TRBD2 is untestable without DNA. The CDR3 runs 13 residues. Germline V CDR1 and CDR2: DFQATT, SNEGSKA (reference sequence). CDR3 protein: CSARMDLGETQYF.

The CDR3 here is CSARREVPYEQYF. The V gene is TRBV20-1, the J gene TRBJ2-7; TCRdb proposes TRBD2, but this gene call is untestable without DNA. Germline V lookup: CDR1 DFQATT, CDR2 SNEGSKA (reference sequence). The CDR3 length is 13 residues.

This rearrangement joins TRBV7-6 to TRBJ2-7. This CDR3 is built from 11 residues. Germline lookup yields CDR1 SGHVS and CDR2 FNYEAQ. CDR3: CASSDSYGQYF.

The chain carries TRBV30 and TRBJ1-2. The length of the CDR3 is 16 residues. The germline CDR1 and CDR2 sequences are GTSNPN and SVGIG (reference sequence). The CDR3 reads CAWSVRGPSANYGYTF.

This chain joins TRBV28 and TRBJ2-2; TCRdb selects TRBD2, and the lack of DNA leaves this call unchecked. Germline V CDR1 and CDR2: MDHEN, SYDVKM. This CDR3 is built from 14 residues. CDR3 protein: CASSFARYTGELFF.